The 2 T cell receptor beta chains below all came from one sample that was sequenced in a study of blood T cell repertoires in COVID-19. TCRdb's copy holds only in-frame clones and misses some; the assay was immunoSEQ multiplex PCR. The data hold about 200,000 clones, with roughly 79% observed a single time. The sequenced sample was peripheral blood. The source is a human donor with acute or convalescent COVID-19. The donor label of this sample is uncertain.

The V gene is TRBV12-3 or TRBV12-4, the J gene TRBJ1-2, with TRBD1 matching over 8 bases. This CDR3 spans 12 amino acids. J was trimmed by 8 bases and V by 6 bases; bases with no gene match: 5. The chain's CDR3 is CASRPDRVGYTF. In DNA form, the CDR3 reads TGTGCCAGCAGACCGGACAGGGTCGGCTACACCTTC.

The rearrangement joins TRBV5-4 to TRBJ2-7, with 9 nucleotides matching TRBD1. This CDR3 is built from 13 residues. Trimming removed 3 bases from V and 3 bases from J; junction bases left unmatched: 1. Germline V lookup: CDR1 SGHNT, CDR2 YYREEE (reference sequence). DNA for the CDR3: TGTGCCAGCAGCTCGGGACAGGGCTACGAGCAGTACTTC. Residues: CASSSGQGYEQYF.